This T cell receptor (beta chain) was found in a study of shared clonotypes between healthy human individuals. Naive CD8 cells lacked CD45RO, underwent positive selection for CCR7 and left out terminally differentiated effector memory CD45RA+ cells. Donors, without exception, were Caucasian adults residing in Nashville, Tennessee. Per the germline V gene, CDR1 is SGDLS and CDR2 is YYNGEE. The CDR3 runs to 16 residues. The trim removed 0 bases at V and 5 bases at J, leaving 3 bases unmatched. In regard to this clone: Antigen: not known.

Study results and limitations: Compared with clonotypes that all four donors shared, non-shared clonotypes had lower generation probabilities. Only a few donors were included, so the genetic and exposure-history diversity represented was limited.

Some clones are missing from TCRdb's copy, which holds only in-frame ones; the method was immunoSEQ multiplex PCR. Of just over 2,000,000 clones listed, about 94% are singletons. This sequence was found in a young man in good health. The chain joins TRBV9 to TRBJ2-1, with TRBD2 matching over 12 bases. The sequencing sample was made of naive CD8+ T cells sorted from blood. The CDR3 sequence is CASSVATSGRNNEQFF. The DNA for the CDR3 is TGTGCCAGCAGCGTAGCTACTAGCGGGAGGAACAATGAGCAGTTCTTC.